The clone carrying this TCR beta chain appeared once. What it binds is not known. This record belongs to a study of response to subunit inactivated influenza vaccine. TCRdb independently ran MiXCR on the RT-PCR reads; one entry per CDR3 protein. The data contain about 190,000 distinct CDR3 sequences, about 15% of them seen just once; the ten biggest clones take up roughly 24%. Study-wide findings and caveats: Researchers suggested that each seasonal influenza vaccination recruits few new T cells.

The source was CD8+ T cells sorted from PBMCs, collected more than 4 days after vaccination. This clonotype originated in a man in his forties or fifties who received an inactivated influenza vaccine.

In nucleotides, the CDR3 is TGCGCCAGCAGCCAAGAATTTTTCCGCAACACTGAAGCTTTCTTT. Translation: CASSQEFFRNTEAFF. The chain links TRBV4-3 to TRBJ1-1; D is undetermined. Trimming pared 0 bases from V and 2 bases from J, leaving 10 bases between. The CDR3 has 15 amino acids. CDR1 is LGHNA, CDR2 YSLEER, per germline.